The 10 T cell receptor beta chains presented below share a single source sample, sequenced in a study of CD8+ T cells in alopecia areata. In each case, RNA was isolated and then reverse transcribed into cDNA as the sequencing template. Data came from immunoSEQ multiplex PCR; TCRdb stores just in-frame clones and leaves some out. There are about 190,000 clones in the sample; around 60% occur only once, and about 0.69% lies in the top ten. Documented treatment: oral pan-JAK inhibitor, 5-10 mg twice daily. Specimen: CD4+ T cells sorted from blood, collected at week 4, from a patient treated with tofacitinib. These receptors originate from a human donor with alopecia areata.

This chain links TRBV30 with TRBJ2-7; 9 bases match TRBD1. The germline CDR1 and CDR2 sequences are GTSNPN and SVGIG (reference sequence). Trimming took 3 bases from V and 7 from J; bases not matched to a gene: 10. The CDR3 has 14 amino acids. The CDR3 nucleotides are TGTGCCTGGAGCGTGGGACAGGGTCGCCGAGAGCAGTACTTC. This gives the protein CAWSVGQGRREQYF.

In DNA form, the CDR3 reads TGTGCCAGCAGCCAGGCACAGAGCTCTGGAAACACCATATATTTT. Translated, it gives CASSQAQSSGNTIYF. The V and J genes are TRBV7-9 and TRBJ1-3; D not resolved. Trimming took off 5 bases at V and 0 bases at J, with 11 bases between the two ends. This CDR3 comprises 15 residues. Germline lookup yields CDR1 SEHNR and CDR2 FQNEAQ (reference sequence).

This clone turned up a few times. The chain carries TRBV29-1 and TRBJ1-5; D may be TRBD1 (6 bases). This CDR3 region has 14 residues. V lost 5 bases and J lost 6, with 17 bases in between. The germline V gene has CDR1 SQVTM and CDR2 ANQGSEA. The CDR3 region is CSVSNQGFTQPQHF. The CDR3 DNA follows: TGCAGCGTTTCTAATCAGGGGTTTACTCAGCCCCAGCATTTT.

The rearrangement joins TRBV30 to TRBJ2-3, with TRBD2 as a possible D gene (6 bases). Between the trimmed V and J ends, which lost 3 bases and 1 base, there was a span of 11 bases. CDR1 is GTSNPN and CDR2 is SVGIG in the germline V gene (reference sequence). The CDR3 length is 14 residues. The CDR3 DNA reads TGTGCCTGGAGGGTTCCTAGCGGCACAGATACGCAGTATTTT. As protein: CAWRVPSGTDTQYF.

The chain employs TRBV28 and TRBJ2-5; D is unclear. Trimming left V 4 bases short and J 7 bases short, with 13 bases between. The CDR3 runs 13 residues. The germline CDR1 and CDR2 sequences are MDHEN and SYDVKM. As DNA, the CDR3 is TGTGCCAGCAGTTGGGATCGGCTTACGACCCAGTACTTC. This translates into CASSWDRLTTQYF.

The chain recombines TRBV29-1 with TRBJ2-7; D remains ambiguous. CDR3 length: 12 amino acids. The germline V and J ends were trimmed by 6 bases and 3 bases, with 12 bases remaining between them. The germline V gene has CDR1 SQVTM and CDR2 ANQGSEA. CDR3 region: CSVAEDNYEQYF. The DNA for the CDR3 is TGCAGCGTAGCCGAGGATAACTACGAGCAGTACTTC.

CDR3: CAWSAPTEAFF. CDR3 nucleotides: TGTGCCTGGAGTGCCCCCACTGAAGCTTTCTTT. The V and J genes are TRBV30 and TRBJ1-1; no clear D gene. Per germline, CDR1 GTSNPN and CDR2 SVGIG (reference sequence). CDR3 size: 11 residues. V lost 1 base and J 4 bases, leaving 4 bases between the germline ends.

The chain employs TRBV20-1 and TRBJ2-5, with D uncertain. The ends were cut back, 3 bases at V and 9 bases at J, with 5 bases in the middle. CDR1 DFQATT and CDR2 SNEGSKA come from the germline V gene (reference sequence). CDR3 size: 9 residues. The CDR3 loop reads CSASRAQYF. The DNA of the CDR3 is TGCAGTGCTAGTAGAGCCCAGTACTTC.

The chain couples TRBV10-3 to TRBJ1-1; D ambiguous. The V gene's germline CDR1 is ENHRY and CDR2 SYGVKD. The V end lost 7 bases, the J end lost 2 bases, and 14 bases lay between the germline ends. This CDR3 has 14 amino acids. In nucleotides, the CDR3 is TGTGCCATCAAGTTCGGGCAGAGTAACACTGAAGCTTTCTTT. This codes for CAIKFGQSNTEAFF.

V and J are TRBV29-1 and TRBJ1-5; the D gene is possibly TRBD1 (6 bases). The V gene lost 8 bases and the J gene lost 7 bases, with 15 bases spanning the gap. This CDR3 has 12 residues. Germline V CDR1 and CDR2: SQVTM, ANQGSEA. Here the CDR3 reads CSTGGAGQPQHF. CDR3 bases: TGCAGCACTGGGGGGGCGGGGCAGCCCCAGCATTTT. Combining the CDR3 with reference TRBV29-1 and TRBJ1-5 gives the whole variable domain SAVISQKPSRDICQRGTSLTIQCQVDSQVTMMFWYRQQPGQSLTLIATANQGSEATYESGFVIDKFPISRPNLTFSTLTVSNMSPEDSSIYLCSTGGAGQPQHFGDGTRLSIL.